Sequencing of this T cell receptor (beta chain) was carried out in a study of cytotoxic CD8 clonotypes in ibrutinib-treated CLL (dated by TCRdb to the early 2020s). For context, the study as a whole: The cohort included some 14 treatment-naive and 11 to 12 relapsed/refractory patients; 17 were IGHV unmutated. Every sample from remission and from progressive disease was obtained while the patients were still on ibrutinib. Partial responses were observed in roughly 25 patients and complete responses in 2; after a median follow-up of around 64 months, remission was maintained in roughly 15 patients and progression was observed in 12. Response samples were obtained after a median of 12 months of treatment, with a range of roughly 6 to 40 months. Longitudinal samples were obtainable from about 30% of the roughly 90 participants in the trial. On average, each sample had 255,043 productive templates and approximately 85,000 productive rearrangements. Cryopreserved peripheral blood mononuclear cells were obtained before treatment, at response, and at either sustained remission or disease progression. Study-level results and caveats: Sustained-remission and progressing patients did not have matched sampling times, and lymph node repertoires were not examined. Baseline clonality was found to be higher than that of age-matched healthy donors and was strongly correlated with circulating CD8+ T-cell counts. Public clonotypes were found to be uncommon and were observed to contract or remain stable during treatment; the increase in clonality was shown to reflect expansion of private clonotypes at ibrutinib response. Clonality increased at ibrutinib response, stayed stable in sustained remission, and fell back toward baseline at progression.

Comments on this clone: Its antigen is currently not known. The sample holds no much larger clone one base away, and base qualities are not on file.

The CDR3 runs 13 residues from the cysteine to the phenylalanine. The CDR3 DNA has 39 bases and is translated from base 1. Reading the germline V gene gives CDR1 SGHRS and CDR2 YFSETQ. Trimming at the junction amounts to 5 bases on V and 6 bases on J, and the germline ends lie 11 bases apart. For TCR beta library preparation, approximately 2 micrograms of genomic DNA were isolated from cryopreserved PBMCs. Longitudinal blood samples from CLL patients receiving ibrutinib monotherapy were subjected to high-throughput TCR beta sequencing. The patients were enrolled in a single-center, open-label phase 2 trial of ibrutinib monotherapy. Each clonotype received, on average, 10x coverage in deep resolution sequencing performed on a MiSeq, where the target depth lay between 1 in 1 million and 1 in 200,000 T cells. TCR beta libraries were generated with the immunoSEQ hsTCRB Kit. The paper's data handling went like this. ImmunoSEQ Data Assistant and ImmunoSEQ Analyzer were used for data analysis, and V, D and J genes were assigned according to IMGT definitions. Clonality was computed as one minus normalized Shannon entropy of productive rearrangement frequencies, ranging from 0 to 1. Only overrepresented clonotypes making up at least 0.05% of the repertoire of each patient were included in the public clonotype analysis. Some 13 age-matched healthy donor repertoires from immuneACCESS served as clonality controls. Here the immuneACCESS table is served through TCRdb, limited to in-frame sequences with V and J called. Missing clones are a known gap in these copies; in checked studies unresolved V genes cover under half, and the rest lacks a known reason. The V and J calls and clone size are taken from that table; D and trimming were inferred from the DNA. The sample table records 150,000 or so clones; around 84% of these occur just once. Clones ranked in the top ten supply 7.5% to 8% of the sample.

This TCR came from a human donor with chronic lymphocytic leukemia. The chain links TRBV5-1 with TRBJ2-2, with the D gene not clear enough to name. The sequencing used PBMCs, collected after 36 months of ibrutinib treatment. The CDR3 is CASRNVGPGELFF. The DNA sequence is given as TGCGCCAGCAGGAACGTGGGCCCCGGGGAGCTGTTTTTT.